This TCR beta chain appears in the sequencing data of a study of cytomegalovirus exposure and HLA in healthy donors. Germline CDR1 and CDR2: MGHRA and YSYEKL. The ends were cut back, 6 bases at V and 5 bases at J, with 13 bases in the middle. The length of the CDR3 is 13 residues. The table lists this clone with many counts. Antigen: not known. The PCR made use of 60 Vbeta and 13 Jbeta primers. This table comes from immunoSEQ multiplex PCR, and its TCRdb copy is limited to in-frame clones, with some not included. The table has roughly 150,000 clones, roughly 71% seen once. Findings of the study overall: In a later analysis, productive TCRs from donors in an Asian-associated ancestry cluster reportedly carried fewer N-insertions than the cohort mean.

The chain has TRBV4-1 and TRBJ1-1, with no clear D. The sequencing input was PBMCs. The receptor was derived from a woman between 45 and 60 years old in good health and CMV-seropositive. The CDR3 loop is CASSRTIETEAFF. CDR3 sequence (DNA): TGCGCCAGCAGTCGTACCATAGAGACTGAAGCTTTCTTT.